This entry lists 30 T cell receptor beta chains sequenced from one sample in a study of T cells after somatic rescue of genetic block. Here immunoSEQ multiplex PCR was the method, and the copy in TCRdb shows in-frame clones only, minus some. The sample carries about 68,000 clones, less than 95% recorded once. The sample consisted of peripheral blood mononuclear cells (PBMCs). Every receptor here comes from a man aged 40-49 years.

The V and J genes are TRBV2 and TRBJ2-4; possibly TRBD1 for D (5 bases). Looked up from germline, CDR1 is SNHLY and CDR2 is FYNNEI. CDR3 length: 13 residues. Trimming left V 2 bases short and J 7 bases short, with 9 bases between. The CDR3 DNA sequence: TGTGCCAGCAGTGAAAGGGGTCCGAACATTCAGTACTTC. Translated: CASSERGPNIQYF.

This clone was counted once. The genes are TRBV7-9 and TRBJ2-3, with D perhaps being TRBD1 or TRBD2 (5 bases each). The CDR3 covers 14 residues. Germline CDR1 and CDR2: SEHNR and FQNEAQ (reference sequence). Trimming took 5 bases from V and 4 from J, leaving 13 bases between them. Here the CDR3 DNA reads TGTGCCAGCAGCACGGGACGGTACTCAGATACGCAGTATTTT. Translated: CASSTGRYSDTQYF.

The CDR3 sequence: CASRLQETQYF. CDR3 coding DNA: TGTGCCAGCAGACTACAGGAGACCCAGTACTTC. The chain joins TRBV6-5 to TRBJ2-5; D is uncertain. Trimming left V 6 bases short and J 5 bases short, with 7 bases between. There are 11 residues in the CDR3. CDR1 and CDR2 from the germline V gene are MNHEY and SVGAGI.

V usage is TRBV18 and J usage is TRBJ1-6; D may be TRBD1 (6 bases). Trimming removed 4 bases from V and 5 bases from J, with 9 bases in between. The CDR3 has 14 amino acids. Per germline, CDR1 KGHSH and CDR2 LQKENI. CDR3 sequence (DNA): TGTGCCAGCTCACGAAACAGGGATAATTCACCCCTCCACTTT. This encodes CASSRNRDNSPLHF.

The chain has TRBV6-5 and TRBJ1-5; 8 nucleotides agree with TRBD1. Per the germline V gene, CDR1 is MNHEY and CDR2 is SVGAGI. V lost 6 bases and J lost 6; bases outside the gene matches: 4. CDR3 size: 13 residues. The CDR3 protein is CASRRTGSQPQHF. The CDR3 region has the DNA TGTGCCAGCAGGCGGACAGGGTCTCAGCCCCAGCATTTT.

This rearrangement joins TRBV2 to TRBJ1-6, with no clear D. The germline CDR1 and CDR2 sequences are SNHLY and FYNNEI. The CDR3 is 15 residues long. Deletions cut 2 bases from V and 14 bases from J, with 19 bases between. The CDR3 DNA follows: TGTGCCAGCAGTGAATTGGCCATGCGGCCGGTCACCCTCCACTTT. Residues: CASSELAMRPVTLHF.

The chain joins TRBV9 to TRBJ2-1, with TRBD2 matching 10 bases. CDR1 is SGDLS and CDR2 is YYNGEE in the germline V gene. The CDR3 totals 15 residues. Losses at the gene ends were 3 bases for V and 5 bases for J; bases not matched to a gene: 5. The CDR3 protein is CASSGGLATHNEQFF. CDR3 DNA: TGTGCCAGCAGCGGGGGACTAGCGACCCACAATGAGCAGTTCTTC. Full variable domain (remainder filled in from reference TRBV9 and TRBJ2-1): DSGVTQTPKHLITATGQRVTLRCSPRSGDLSVYWYQQSLDQGLQFLIQYYNGEERAKGNILERFSAQQFPDLHSELNLSSLELGDSALYFCASSGGLATHNEQFFGPGTRLTVL.

This clone appeared a single time. The chain joins TRBV6-1 to TRBJ1-5, with TRBD1 identical over 10 bases. The CDR3 runs 13 residues. The germline CDR1 and CDR2 sequences are MNHNS and SASEGT. Trimming cost V 8 bases and J 3 bases; bases outside gene matches: 1. The CDR3 region has the DNA TGTGCCAGCGGGACAGGGGCCAATCAGCCCCAGCATTTT. Its translation is CASGTGANQPQHF.

The chain employs TRBV25-1 and TRBJ2-3; TRBD1 agrees at 7 bases. V gave up 1 base and J gave up 6 bases; unmatched junction bases: 13. CDR3 length: 17 residues. Per the germline V gene, CDR1 is MGHDK and CDR2 is SYGVNS. The CDR3 DNA reads as TGTGCCAGCAGTGAATTTACAGGGGACGGTGGATCCGATACGCAGTATTTT. Translation gives CASSEFTGDGGSDTQYF.

The rearrangement links TRBV6-5 to TRBJ2-3, with D perhaps TRBD1 or TRBD2 (5 bases each). V gave up 7 bases and J gave up 4 bases, with 9 bases separating them. The CDR3 extends over 12 amino acids. Germline V gene sequence: CDR1 MNHEY, CDR2 SVGAGI. The CDR3, as DNA: TGTGCCAGCATGGGGGATGCAGATACGCAGTATTTT. Its translation: CASMGDADTQYF.

This rearrangement joins TRBV7-7 to TRBJ2-5; the D gene is possibly TRBD1 (6 bases). CDR3 length: 14 amino acids. Trimming stripped 5 bases from V and 2 bases from J, with 12 bases between. The germline gives CDR1 SSHAT, CDR2 FNYEAQ (reference sequence). The CDR3, as DNA: TGTGCCAGCAGCCCGAGCGGACAGCAAGAGACCCAGTACTTC. This translates into CASSPSGQQETQYF.

The chain links TRBV27 to TRBJ2-1; weak D call: TRBD1 (6 bases). The CDR3 runs to 15 residues. Germline lookup yields CDR1 MNHEY and CDR2 SMNVEV (reference sequence). V lost 7 bases, J lost 3 bases, and 16 bases lay in between. The CDR3 spells CASKTSPGHYNEQFF. The CDR3 DNA follows: TGTGCCAGCAAAACATCACCGGGACACTACAATGAGCAGTTCTTC.

This clone was detected once. This CDR3 reads CASRLTGGVGGYTF. The CDR3 nucleotides are TGTGCCAGCAGATTGACAGGGGGCGTTGGGGGCTACACCTTC. J is TRBJ1-2 and V is TRBV28; 10 bases fit TRBD1. CDR1 and CDR2 (germline): MDHEN, SYDVKM. V was pared by 6 bases and J by 8 bases, with 9 bases of the junction left unmatched. The CDR3 consists of 14 residues.

The CDR3: CASSLVPYEQYF. The CDR3 nucleotides are TGTGCCAGCAGCTTAGTGCCTTACGAGCAGTACTTC. The V gene is TRBV7-8, the J gene TRBJ2-7; D unresolved. Germline CDR1 is SGHVS and CDR2 is FQNEAQ. The CDR3 length is 12 residues. Trimming left V 1 base short and J 4 bases short, with 5 bases between.

This chain connects TRBV5-5 to TRBJ1-1, with TRBD1 matching over 7 bases. The CDR3 is 19 residues long. CDR1 SGHKS and CDR2 YYEKEE come from the germline V gene (reference sequence). Germline trimming cut 6 bases from V and 5 bases from J; bases unmatched to any gene: 25. DNA for the CDR3: TGTGCCAGCATCCTACTTGCCCTTGGGACATCCAGGGGGACTACTGAAGCTTTCTTT. Its translation: CASILLALGTSRGTTEAFF.

The V gene is TRBV6-1, the J gene TRBJ1-2; 8 positions match TRBD1. CDR1 is MNHNS, CDR2 SASEGT, per germline. Trimming at V came to 3 bases and at J to 6 bases, leaving 6 bases not matched to a gene. The CDR3 spans 14 residues. CDR3 sequence reads: CASSDSTGEHGYTF. The CDR3 DNA reads as TGTGCCAGCAGTGATTCGACAGGGGAACATGGCTACACCTTC.

The J gene is TRBJ2-3, the V gene TRBV19; D call uncertain. Looked up from germline, CDR1 is LNHDA and CDR2 is SQIVND (reference sequence). The CDR3 sequence is 16 residues long. Trimming pared 3 bases from V and 0 bases from J, leaving 13 bases between. CDR3 DNA: TGTGCCAGTAGTATGACTCATGTTGTGAGCACAGATACGCAGTATTTT. Encoded protein: CASSMTHVVSTDTQYF.

The chain uses TRBV28 and TRBJ1-3, with D unclear. Germline V gene sequence: CDR1 MDHEN, CDR2 SYDVKM. The germline V and J ends were trimmed by 5 bases and 1 base, with 9 bases remaining between them. This CDR3 region has 14 residues. The CDR3 reads CASSTAASGNTIYF. The CDR3 nucleotides are TGTGCCAGCAGTACTGCGGCGTCTGGAAACACCATATATTTT.

This clone came up once. In nucleotides, the CDR3 is TGTGCCAGCAGCTTCCTAGCGCTTGATGAGCAGTTCTTC. Encoded protein: CASSFLALDEQFF. The chain carries TRBV7-9 and TRBJ2-1, with D possibly TRBD2 on 6 matching bases. Per germline, CDR1 SEHNR and CDR2 FQNEAQ (reference sequence). V lost 3 bases to trimming and J lost 8 bases, with 11 bases between them. This CDR3 is built from 13 residues.

The CDR3 DNA reads as TGTGCCTGGAGTGTACGAACAGGGATCGAGACCCAGTACTTC. Its translation: CAWSVRTGIETQYF. The chain couples TRBV30 to TRBJ2-5, with D possibly matching TRBD1 (6 bases). The CDR3 totals 14 residues. Germline V gene lookup returns CDR1 GTSNPN and CDR2 SVGIG (reference sequence). Deletions cut 0 bases from V and 5 bases from J, with 13 bases between. The complete variable domain, with remaining parts taken from reference TRBV30 and TRBJ2-5, reads SQTIHQWPATLVQPVGSPLSLECTVEGTSNPNLYWYRQAAGRGLQLLFYSVGIGQISSEVPQNLSASRPQDRQFILSSKKLLLSDSGFYLCAWSVRTGIETQYFGPGTRLLVL.

The rearrangement uses TRBV2 and TRBJ2-5; D is perhaps TRBD2 (6 bases). CDR1 and CDR2 (germline): SNHLY, FYNNEI. The CDR3 extends over 15 amino acids. Between the trimmed V and J ends, which lost 4 bases and 2 bases, there was a span of 14 bases. CDR3 sequence reads: CASSVVGGLQETQYF. The CDR3 bases are TGTGCCAGCAGTGTAGTGGGGGGACTTCAAGAGACCCAGTACTTC.

J is TRBJ2-5 and V is TRBV5-1; 9 bases align to TRBD1. CDR3 length equals 16 residues. J lost 5 bases, V lost 2 bases, and 10 bases had no gene match. CDR1 and CDR2 (germline): SGHRS, YFSETQ. The CDR3 bases are TGCGCCAGCAGCTTTCTTATCACAGGGGGCGCTGAGACCCAGTACTTC. Translating gives CASSFLITGGAETQYF.

The V and J genes are TRBV28 and TRBJ2-5; the D is unclear. The DNA end favors TRBJ2-7, so the J call may be wrong. This CDR3 contains 15 residues. Germline V gene sequence: CDR1 MDHEN, CDR2 SYDVKM. The CDR3 reads CASSLSLPGSYEQYF. The CDR3 nucleotides read TGTGCCAGCAGTTTATCCCTTCCGGGCTCCTACGAGCAGTACTTC.

This clone was detected only once. The V call is TRBV6-5, the J call TRBJ1-5; no clear D gene. This CDR3 region has 15 residues. Trimming took off 6 bases at V and 9 bases at J, with 21 bases between the two ends. In germline, CDR1 is MNHEY, CDR2 SVGAGI. The CDR3 here is CASSYGATGSGPQHF. CDR3 nucleotide sequence: TGTGCCAGCAGCTACGGAGCTACGGGGTCAGGGCCCCAGCATTTT.

This chain joins TRBV4-3 and TRBJ2-7, with 12 bases that match TRBD1. The germline V gene has CDR1 LGHNA and CDR2 YSLEER. Unmatched junction bases numbered 6, after V lost 0 bases and J lost 6 bases. CDR3 length: 16 residues. The CDR3 DNA follows: TGCGCCAGCAGCCAAGAAACCGGGACAGGGGGCGGCGAGCAGTACTTC. Its protein product is CASSQETGTGGGEQYF.

In its sample, this clone was seen once. The J gene is TRBJ1-4, the V gene TRBV6-6; no clear D gene. The CDR3 length is 14 residues. With 8 bases removed from V and 10 bases from J, the gap between germline ends came to 20 bases. Looked up from germline, CDR1 is MNHNY and CDR2 is SVGAGI (reference sequence). The DNA for the CDR3 is TGTGCCAGCGGGGAGCAGCTCTCCCTCGGAAAACTGTTTTTT. As protein: CASGEQLSLGKLFF.

The V gene is TRBV6-6, the J gene TRBJ1-3; a weak D match, TRBD1 (5 bases). V dropped 4 bases and J dropped 4 bases, with 11 bases sitting between them. The germline gives CDR1 MNHNY, CDR2 SVGAGI (reference sequence). The length of the CDR3 is 14 residues. The CDR3 DNA reads as TGTGCCAGCAGTTCAGACAGAGAGGGAAACACCATATATTTT. Its translation: CASSSDREGNTIYF.

The chain couples TRBV28 to TRBJ2-1; maybe TRBD2 (6 bases). CDR3 size: 14 residues. The germline V gene has CDR1 MDHEN and CDR2 SYDVKM. The V gene lost 3 bases and the J gene lost 7 bases, with 13 bases spanning the gap. The CDR3 bases are TGTGCCAGCAGTTTTCGGGAGATCGTAAATGAGCAGTTCTTC. Amino acid sequence: CASSFREIVNEQFF. The full variable domain, rest sourced from reference TRBV28 and TRBJ2-1, is DVKVTQSSRYLVKRTGEKVFLECVQDMDHENMFWYRQDPGLGLRLIYFSYDVKMKEKGDIPEGYSVSREKKERFSLILESASTNQTSMYLCASSFREIVNEQFFGPGTRLTVL.

This chain uses TRBV6-6 with TRBJ1-6; D remains unclear. Germline V gene sequence: CDR1 MNHNY, CDR2 SVGAGI (reference sequence). Trimming shortened V by 6 bases and J by 1 base, and 7 bases separated the two germline ends. This CDR3 region has 14 residues. CDR3 coding DNA: TGTGCCAGCAGCCCGAGGTCCTATAATTCACCCCTCCACTTT. It codes for CASSPRSYNSPLHF.

V usage is TRBV7-2 and J usage is TRBJ2-5, with 7 bases identical to TRBD1. V trimming: 4 bases; J trimming: 4 bases; junction bases outside the gene matches: 9. CDR3 size: 15 residues. Germline CDR1 is SGHTA and CDR2 is FQGNSA. The CDR3 here is CASSSAGGTVETQYF. CDR3 nucleotides: TGTGCCAGCAGCTCGGCAGGGGGTACGGTAGAGACCCAGTACTTC.